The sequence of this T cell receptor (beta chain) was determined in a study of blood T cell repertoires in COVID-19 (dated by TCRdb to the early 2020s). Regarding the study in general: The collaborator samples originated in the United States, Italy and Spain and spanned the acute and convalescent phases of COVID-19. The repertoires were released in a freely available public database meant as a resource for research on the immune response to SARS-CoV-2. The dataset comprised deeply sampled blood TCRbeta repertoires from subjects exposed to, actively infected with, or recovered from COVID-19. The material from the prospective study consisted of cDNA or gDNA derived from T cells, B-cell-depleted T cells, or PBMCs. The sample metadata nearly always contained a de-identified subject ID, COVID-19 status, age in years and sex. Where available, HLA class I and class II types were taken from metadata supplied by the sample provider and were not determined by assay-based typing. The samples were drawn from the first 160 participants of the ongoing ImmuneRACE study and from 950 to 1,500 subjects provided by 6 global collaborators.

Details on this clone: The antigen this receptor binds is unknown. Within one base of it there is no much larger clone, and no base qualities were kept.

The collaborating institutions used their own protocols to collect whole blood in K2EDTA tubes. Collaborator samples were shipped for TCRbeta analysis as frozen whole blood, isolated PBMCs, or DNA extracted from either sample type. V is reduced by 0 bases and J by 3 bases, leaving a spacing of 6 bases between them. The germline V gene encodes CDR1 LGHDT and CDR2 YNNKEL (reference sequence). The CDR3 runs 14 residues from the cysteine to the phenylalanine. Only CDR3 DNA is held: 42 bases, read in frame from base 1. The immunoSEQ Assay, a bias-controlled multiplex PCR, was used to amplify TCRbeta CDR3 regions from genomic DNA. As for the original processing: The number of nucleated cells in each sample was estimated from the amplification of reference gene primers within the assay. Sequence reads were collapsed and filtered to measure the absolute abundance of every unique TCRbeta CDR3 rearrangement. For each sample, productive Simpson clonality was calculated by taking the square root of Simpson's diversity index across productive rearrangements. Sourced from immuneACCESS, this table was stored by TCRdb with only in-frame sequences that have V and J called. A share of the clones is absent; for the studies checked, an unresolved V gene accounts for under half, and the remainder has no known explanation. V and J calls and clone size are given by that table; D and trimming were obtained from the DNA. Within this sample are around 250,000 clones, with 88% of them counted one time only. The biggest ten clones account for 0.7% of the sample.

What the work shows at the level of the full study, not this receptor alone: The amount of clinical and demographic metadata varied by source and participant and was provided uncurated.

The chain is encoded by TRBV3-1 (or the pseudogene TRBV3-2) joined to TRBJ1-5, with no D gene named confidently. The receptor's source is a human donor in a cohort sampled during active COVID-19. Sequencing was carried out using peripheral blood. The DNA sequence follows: TGTGCCAGCAGCCAAGACAGGCACAATCAGCCCCAGCATTTT. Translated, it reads CASSQDRHNQPQHF.